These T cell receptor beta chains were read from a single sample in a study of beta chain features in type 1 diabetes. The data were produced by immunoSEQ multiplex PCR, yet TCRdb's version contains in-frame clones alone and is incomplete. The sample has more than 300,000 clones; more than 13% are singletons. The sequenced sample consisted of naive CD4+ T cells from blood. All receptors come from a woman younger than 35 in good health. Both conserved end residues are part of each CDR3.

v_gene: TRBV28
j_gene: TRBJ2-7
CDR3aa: CASTSGTGIYEQYF

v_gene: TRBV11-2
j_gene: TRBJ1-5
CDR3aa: CASSWTGGNQPQHF

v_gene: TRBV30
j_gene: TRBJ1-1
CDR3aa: CAWRRTGVTEAFF

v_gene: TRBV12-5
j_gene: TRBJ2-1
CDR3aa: CASGLGTPGGNEQFF

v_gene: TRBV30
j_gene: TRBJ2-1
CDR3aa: CAWRTSGTGFDEQFF

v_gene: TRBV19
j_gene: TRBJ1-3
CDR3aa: CASSSRQVGNTIYF

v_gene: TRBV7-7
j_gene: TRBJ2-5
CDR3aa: CASSLDSQETQYF

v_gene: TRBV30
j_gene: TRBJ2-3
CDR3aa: CAWSGGLAERDTQYF

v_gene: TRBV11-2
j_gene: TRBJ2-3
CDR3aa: CASSLLAGNHYTQYF

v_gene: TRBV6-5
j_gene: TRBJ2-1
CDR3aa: CASSYSGTQGVQFF

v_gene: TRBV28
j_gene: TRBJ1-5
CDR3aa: CASRSETGGNQPQHF

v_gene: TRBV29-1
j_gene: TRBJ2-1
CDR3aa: CSVVRTSTYNEQFF

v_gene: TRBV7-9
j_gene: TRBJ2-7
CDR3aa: CASSAGSGLYEQYF

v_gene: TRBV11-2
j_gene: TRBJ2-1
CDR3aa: CASSQSAHLDVYNEQFF

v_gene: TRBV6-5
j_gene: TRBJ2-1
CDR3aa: CASSYSPSGGYNEQFF

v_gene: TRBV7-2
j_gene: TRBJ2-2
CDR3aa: CASSPRTGLSGELFF

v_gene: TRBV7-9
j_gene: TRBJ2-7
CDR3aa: CASSDRDRGDYEQYF

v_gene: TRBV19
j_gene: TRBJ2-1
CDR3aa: CASSTGQGIEQFF

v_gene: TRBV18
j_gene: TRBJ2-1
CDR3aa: CASSIRGNEQFF

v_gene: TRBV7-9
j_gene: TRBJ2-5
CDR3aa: CASSLAGLSQETQYF

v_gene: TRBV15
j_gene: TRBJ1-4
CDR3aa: CATSRDSRVTNEKLFF

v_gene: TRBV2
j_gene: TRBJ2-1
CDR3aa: CASSALAGAVNEQFF

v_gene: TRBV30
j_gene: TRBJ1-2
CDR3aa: CASGKQGGNYGYTF

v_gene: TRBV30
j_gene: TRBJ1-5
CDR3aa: CAWSTGTRWGPQHF

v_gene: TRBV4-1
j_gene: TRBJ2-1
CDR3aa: CASSQDPSRSYNEQFF

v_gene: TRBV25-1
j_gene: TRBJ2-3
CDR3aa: CASRTSFLTDTQYF

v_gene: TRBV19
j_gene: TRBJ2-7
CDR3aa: CASSKGGTVSYEQYF

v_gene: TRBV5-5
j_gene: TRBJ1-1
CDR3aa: CASSRDSRSEAFF

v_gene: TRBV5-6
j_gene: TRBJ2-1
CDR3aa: CASSLLQGWNEQFF

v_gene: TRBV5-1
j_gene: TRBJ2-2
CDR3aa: CASSLGQGELFF

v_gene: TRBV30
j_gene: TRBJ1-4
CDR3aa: CAWSPGGGEKLFF

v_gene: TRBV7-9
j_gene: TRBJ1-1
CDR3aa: CASWGEAGTEAFF

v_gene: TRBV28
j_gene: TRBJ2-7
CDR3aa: CASSLGREDEQYF

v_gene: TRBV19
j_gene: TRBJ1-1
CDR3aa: CASHRLSFSEAFF

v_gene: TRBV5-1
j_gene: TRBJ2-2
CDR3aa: CASSLGTSGNTGELFF

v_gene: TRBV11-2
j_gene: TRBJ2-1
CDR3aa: CASSPPSDRYEQFF

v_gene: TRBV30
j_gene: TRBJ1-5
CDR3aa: CAWRGQWGQPQHF

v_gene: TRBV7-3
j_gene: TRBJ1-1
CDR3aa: CASSLGGGMNTEAFF

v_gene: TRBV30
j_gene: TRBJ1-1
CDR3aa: CAWSNRGNTEAFF

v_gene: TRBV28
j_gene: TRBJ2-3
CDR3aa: CASSEWASGSSTDTQYF

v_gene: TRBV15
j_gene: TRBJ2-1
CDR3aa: CATSRDVGQVWNEQFF

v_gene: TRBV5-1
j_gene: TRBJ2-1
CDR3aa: CASWVQGPSGRIEQFF

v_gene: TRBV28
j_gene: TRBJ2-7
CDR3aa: CASTSQVTYEQYF

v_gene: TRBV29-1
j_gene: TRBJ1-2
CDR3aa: CSVLDGDGYTF

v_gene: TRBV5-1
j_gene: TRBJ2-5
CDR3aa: CASSLGGSGKETQYF

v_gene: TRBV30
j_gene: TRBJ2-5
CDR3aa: CAWSVLAGAVKETQYF

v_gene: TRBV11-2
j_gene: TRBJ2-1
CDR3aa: CASRSQGGGTGVYNEQFF

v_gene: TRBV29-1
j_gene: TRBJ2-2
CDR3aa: CSVGRLFSGGTGELFF

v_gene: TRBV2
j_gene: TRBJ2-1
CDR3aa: CATAIASSYNEQFF

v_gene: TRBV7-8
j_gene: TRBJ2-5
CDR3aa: CASSVGTGLETQYF

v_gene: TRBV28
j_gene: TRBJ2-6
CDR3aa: CASSSMTGFGSGANVLTF

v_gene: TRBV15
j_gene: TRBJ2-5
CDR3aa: CATSRAGGVEETQYF